This T cell receptor (beta chain) is drawn from a study of T cells in Graves' hyperthyroidism and ophthalmopathy (dated by TCRdb to the late 2010s). A note on the overall study: Peripheral blood was sampled at the time of initial diagnosis, prior to any treatment. To identify distinguishing TCR V-J signatures, a discovery cohort of 100 patients was used, comprising some 45 with Graves' ophthalmopathy and some 60 with stable Graves' hyperthyroidism. Whether ophthalmopathy could be predicted prospectively was tested in an independent validation cohort made up of approximately 19 hyperthyroidism patients plus 17 patients who later progressed to ophthalmopathy. For training and testing, the 80 to 100 patients in the discovery cohort were randomly divided in a 7:3 ratio. Thyroid tissue and blood T-cell repertoires from six or seven Graves' hyperthyroidism patients were also compared in the study. Once sampling was done, hyperthyroidism patients were given methimazole at a starting dose of 30 mg daily, whereas ophthalmopathy patients were given high-dose intravenous methylprednisolone. According to the paper, TCR Vbeta CDR3 sequencing was carried out on some 140 peripheral blood samples, which came from fewer than 50 ophthalmopathy, some 73 hyperthyroidism and 17 progressor patients.

As for this clonotype: The antigen it recognizes is unknown. No much larger clone is present one base from it, and per-base qualities are unavailable.

Amplification of TCR beta CDR3 regions was carried out from RNA transcripts. A first-round RT-PCR of the TCR CDR3 used the HTBI primer set with the Qiagen OneStep RT-PCR kit. A second multiplex PCR round built the libraries, followed by size selection and purification. Libraries were sequenced paired-end with 100 bp reads on an Illumina HiSeq2000. Processing in the source paper ran as follows. SOAPnuke was used to process the raw data, throwing out any read that contained adapters or uncalled bases, had a mean Phred below 15, or lacked an exact constant-primer or identifier match. COPE v1.2.5 was used to merge high-quality paired reads, and clonotypes were defined as unique nucleotide sequences. MiTCR v1.1 was used to align the clonotypes against IMGT TRBV, TRBD and TRBJ reference segments. The analysis included only V-J combinations with a frequency above 0.0001, which together covered more than 98% of the repertoires. A TCS score was defined as the ratio between F50 (clonal expansion) and ExV (chaos), using BLOSUM62-based TCRdist between CDR3 peptides within each V-J. Welch's t-statistics and random forest reduced 450 to 600 V-J features to 13, which were used in a naive Bayes classifier (R e1071). TCRdb redid the processing of the public reads, applying fastp at Q25 and MiXCR, and retained in-frame beta chains. Rows merge per CDR3 protein into single entries with the most common DNA and genes. The V and J calls were determined by TCRdb, not by the authors. The sample table shows about 740,000 distinct CDR3 sequences, and about 14% are seen once. More than 8.5% of the sample comes from the top ten.

The research as a whole found: Most expanded thyroid clonotypes (frequency above 0.001) were also detected in blood, a finding suggesting that blood repertoires may reflect thyroid immune responses. During validation, the model predicted progression to ophthalmopathy a median of about 5.9 months ahead of onset, with almost 71% sensitivity and 72% to 85% specificity. In cross-validation, a model built on a 13 V-J signature told ophthalmopathy apart from stable hyperthyroidism with approximately 91% sensitivity and roughly 81% specificity, and in testing the same model reached 80%/75%. No statistical method was used to fix the sample size in advance, and group allocation was not hidden from the investigators.

According to the germline V gene, CDR1 reads MNHNS and CDR2 reads SASEGT. Inclusive of the bounding cysteine and phenylalanine, the CDR3 is 12 residues long. Kept here is only the CDR3 DNA, which spans 36 bases and is read in frame from base 1. V is cut by 6 bases and J by 5 bases, and the space between the germline ends is 10 bases. A patient counted as having stable Graves' hyperthyroidism if no progression to ophthalmopathy occurred over 18 months of follow-up. The hyperthyroidism patients were between 18 and 65 years old and newly diagnosed, with a disease duration of less than 2 months. The study excluded patients with uncontrolled infections, other autoimmune diseases, pregnancy or lactation. Diagnoses were based on clinical symptoms, serum thyroxine and TRAb, thyroid ultrasound and orbital computed tomography. Ficoll-Paque density gradient centrifugation was used to isolate PBMCs from around 10 ml of fresh peripheral blood. Trizol reagent was used to extract total RNA, and RNA quality was then checked on an Agilent 2100 Bioanalyzer.

This receptor was obtained from a woman aged 18-35 years with Graves' hyperthyroidism. The sample consisted of blood. Recombination joined TRBV6-1 with TRBJ1-1; the D region possibly corresponds to TRBD1 (5 bases align). This receptor carries the CDR3 CASRDQGTEAFF. The DNA sequence is given as TGTGCCAGCAGGGACCAGGGAACTGAAGCTTTCTTT.